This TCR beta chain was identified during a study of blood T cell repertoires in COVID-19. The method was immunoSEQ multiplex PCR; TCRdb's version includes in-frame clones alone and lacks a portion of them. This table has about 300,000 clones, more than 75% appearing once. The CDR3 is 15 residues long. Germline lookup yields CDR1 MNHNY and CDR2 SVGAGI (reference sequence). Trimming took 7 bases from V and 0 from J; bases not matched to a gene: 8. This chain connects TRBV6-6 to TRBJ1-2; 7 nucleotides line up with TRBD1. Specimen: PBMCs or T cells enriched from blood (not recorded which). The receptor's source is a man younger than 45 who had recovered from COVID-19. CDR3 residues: CASTTKGATNYGYTF. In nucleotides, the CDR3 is TGTGCCAGCACCACTAAGGGGGCAACTAACTATGGCTACACCTTC.